This T cell receptor (beta chain) emerged from a study of relationships among human T cell subsets (dated by TCRdb to the early 2010s). For the study in its entirety: Sequencing was performed on eight distinct blood T cell populations: pan T, CD8 cytotoxic, regulatory, Th1, Th2, naive plus transitional, activated and memory cells.

On this clonotype itself: What this receptor recognizes is not known. Base qualities are not at hand, and no much larger clone is one base apart.

General findings and caveats noted by the study authors: Substantial sharing of CDR3s among Th1, Th2 and regulatory T cells was interpreted as suggestive of stochastic cell fate choices. More than 55% of CD8+ cytotoxic sequences came from clones with more than 100 reads, while the regulatory and Th2 subsets showed few clones of that size. T cell counts went unrecorded for a couple of pan T samples, which were processed alongside pan B cells. No statistically significant differences in V, D and J usage, CDR3 length or N-nucleotide additions were observed among the seven subsets. A CD4+CD8+ double-positive population could not be excluded by the bead-based sorting.

Ends trimmed: V by 6 bases, J by 2 bases; bases unmatched to a gene: 7. CDR1 and CDR2 were assigned from the germline V gene as MDHEN and SYDVKM. From cysteine to phenylalanine, the CDR3 is 14 amino acids long. Only CDR3 DNA is held: 42 bases, read in frame from base 1. The receptor library was made with multiplex PCR. For sequencing, a 454 GS FLX was employed. TCR alpha and beta CDR3 regions were amplified from mRNA by semiquantitative ARM-PCR. In ARM-PCR, tagged nested gene-specific primers were used first, and exponential amplification was then carried out by communal superprimers. Before the second amplification round was performed on first-round PCR products, the nested primers were removed by exonuclease. Sequencing of the amplicons was performed on the 454 platform, which allows millions of DNA fragments to be sequenced rapidly without cloning bias. A read mappable to both V and J germline segments was defined as an effective read. In the paper's pipeline: Reads were assigned to germline V, D and J segments with IRmap, which uses pyromap, a Smith-Waterman modification adapted to 454 sequencing errors. Cutoffs set at the 99th percentile of alignment scores from simulated random sequences were applied to filter D-beta assignments. CDR3 was defined as the amino acids lying between the conserved V-segment Y[YFLI]C motif and the J-segment [FW]GXGT motif. A compound Poisson process model, previously applied to large-scale EST data, was used to estimate repertoire diversity. A procedure for detecting cross-contamination was used to argue that sample contamination was not the source of the shared CDR3s. Clones were called with MiXCR by TCRdb after fastp trimmed the public reads at Q25, and only in-frame beta chains were retained. CDR3 protein sequences are deduplicated, and each keeps its most common genes and DNA. The V and J calls were not made by the authors but by TCRdb's processing. A total of around 14,000 distinct CDR3 sequences appear in this sample, less than 80% of them only once. The top ten hold under 40% of the sample.

Miltenyi superparamagnetic beads coated with subset-specific monoclonal antibodies were used for isolation of the T cell subsets. Peripheral blood was used as the source from which all T cell populations were isolated. Ficoll separation was used to obtain mononuclear cells from whole blood, after which anti-CD14 microbeads were used to deplete monocytes. Isolated cell populations were immediately resuspended in RNAprotect reagent. The pan T sample consisted of CD3+ T cells in general. The sequence came from a man between 35 and 55 years old in good health. The chain is made from TRBV28 and TRBJ2-7; 7 nucleotides in the junction match TRBD1. Sequences were obtained from total T cells sorted from blood. Read against the paper, the sample's cell subset or site label means: CD3+ T cells in general. The nucleotide sequence reads TGTGCCAGCAGACGGACCGGGACAGCCTACGAGCAGTACTTC. The encoded protein is CASRRTGTAYEQYF.